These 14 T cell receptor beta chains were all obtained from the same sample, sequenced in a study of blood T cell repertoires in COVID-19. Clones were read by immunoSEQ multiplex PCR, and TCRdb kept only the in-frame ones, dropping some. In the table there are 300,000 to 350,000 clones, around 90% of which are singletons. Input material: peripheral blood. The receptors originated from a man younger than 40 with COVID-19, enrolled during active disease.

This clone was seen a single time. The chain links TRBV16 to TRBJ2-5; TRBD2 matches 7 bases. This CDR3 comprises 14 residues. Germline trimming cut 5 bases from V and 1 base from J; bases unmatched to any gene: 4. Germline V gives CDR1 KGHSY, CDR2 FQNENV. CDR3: CASSGPGGQETQYF. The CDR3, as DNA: TGTGCCAGCAGCGGCCCGGGGGGCCAAGAGACCCAGTACTTC.

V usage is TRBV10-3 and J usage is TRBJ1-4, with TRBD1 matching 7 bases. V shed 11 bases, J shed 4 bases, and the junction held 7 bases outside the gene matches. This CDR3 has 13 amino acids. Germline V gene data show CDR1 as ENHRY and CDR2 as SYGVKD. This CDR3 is CAARQGLNEKLFF. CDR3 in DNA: TGTGCCGCCCGACAGGGTCTTAATGAAAAACTGTTTTTT.

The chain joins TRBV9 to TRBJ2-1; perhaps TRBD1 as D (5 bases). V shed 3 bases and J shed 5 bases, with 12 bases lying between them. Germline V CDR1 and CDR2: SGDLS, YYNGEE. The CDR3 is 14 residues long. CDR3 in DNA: TGTGCCAGCAGCGGGCCTGCGACAGACAATGAGCAGTTCTTC. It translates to CASSGPATDNEQFF.

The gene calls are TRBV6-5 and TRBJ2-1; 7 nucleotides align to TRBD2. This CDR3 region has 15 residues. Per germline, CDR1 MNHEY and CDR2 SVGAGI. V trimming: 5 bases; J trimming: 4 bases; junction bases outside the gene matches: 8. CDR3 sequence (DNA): TGTGCCAGCAGTACCGAAGCGGGGAGTTACAATGAGCAGTTCTTC. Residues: CASSTEAGSYNEQFF.

This chain's CDR3 is CAWNPPSGGGGTEAFF. CDR3 DNA sequence: TGTGCCTGGAACCCCCCCTCGGGAGGGGGGGGCACTGAAGCTTTCTTT. The V and J genes are TRBV30 and TRBJ1-1, with a tentative D call TRBD1 (6 bases). Per the germline V gene, CDR1 is GTSNPN and CDR2 is SVGIG (reference sequence). V shed 4 bases and J shed 4 bases, with 22 bases lying between them. This CDR3 region has 16 residues.

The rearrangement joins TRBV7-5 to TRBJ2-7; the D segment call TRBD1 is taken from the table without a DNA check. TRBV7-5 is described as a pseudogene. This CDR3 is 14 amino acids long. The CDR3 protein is CARTVLGTGAEQYF. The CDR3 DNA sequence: TGTGCCAGAACCGTTCTGGGGACAGGGGCCGAGCAGTACTTC.

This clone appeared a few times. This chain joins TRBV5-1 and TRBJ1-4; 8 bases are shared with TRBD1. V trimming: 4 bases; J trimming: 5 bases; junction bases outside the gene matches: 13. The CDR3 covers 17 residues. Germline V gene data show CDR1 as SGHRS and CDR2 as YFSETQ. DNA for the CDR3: TGCGCCAGCAGCACTGGAAGAGGACAGGGTCTAAATGAAAAACTGTTTTTT. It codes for CASSTGRGQGLNEKLFF.

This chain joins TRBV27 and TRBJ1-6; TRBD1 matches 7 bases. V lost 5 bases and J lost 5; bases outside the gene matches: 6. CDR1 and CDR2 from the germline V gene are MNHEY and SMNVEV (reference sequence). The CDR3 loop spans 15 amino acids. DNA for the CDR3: TGTGCCAGCAGTACAACGGGACAGCATAATTCACCCCTCCACTTT. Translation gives CASSTTGQHNSPLHF.

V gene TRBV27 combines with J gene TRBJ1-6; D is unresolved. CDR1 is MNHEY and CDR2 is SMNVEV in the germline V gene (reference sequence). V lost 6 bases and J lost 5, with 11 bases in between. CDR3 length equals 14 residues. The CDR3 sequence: CASSLGVDNSPLHF. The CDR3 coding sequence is TGTGCCAGCAGCCTCGGGGTAGATAATTCACCCCTCCACTTT.

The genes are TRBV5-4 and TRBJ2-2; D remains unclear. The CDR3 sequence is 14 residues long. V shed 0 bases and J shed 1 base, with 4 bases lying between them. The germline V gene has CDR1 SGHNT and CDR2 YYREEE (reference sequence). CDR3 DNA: TGTGCCAGCAGCTTGGACGGGAACACCGGGGAGCTGTTTTTT. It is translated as CASSLDGNTGELFF.

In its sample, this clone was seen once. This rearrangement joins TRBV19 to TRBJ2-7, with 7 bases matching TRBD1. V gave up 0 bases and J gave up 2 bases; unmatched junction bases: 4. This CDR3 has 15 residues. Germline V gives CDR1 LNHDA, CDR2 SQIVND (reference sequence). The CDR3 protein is CASSIDLGQTYEQYF. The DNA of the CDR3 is TGTGCCAGTAGTATAGACCTGGGACAGACCTACGAGCAGTACTTC.

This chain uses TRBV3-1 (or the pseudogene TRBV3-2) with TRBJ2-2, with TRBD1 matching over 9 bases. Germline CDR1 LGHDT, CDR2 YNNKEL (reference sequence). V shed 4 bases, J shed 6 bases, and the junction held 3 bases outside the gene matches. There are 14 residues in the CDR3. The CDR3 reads CASSPRQGAGELFF. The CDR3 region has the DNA TGTGCCAGCAGCCCCAGACAGGGGGCCGGGGAGCTGTTTTTT.

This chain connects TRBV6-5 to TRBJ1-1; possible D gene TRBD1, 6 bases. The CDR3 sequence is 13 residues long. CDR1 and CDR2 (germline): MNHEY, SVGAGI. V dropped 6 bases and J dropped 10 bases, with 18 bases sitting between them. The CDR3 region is CASRTYRAESAFF. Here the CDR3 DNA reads TGTGCCAGCAGAACTTACAGGGCGGAATCAGCTTTCTTT.

DNA of the CDR3: TGTGCCAGCAATGGCGGGGTCTGGGGCCGAAACACTGAAGCTTTCTTT. This gives the protein CASNGGVWGRNTEAFF. This rearrangement joins TRBV28 to TRBJ1-1; a possible D gene is TRBD1 (5 bases). The V end lost 7 bases, the J end lost 2 bases, and 20 bases lay between the germline ends. Germline CDR1 and CDR2: MDHEN and SYDVKM. The CDR3 has 16 residues.